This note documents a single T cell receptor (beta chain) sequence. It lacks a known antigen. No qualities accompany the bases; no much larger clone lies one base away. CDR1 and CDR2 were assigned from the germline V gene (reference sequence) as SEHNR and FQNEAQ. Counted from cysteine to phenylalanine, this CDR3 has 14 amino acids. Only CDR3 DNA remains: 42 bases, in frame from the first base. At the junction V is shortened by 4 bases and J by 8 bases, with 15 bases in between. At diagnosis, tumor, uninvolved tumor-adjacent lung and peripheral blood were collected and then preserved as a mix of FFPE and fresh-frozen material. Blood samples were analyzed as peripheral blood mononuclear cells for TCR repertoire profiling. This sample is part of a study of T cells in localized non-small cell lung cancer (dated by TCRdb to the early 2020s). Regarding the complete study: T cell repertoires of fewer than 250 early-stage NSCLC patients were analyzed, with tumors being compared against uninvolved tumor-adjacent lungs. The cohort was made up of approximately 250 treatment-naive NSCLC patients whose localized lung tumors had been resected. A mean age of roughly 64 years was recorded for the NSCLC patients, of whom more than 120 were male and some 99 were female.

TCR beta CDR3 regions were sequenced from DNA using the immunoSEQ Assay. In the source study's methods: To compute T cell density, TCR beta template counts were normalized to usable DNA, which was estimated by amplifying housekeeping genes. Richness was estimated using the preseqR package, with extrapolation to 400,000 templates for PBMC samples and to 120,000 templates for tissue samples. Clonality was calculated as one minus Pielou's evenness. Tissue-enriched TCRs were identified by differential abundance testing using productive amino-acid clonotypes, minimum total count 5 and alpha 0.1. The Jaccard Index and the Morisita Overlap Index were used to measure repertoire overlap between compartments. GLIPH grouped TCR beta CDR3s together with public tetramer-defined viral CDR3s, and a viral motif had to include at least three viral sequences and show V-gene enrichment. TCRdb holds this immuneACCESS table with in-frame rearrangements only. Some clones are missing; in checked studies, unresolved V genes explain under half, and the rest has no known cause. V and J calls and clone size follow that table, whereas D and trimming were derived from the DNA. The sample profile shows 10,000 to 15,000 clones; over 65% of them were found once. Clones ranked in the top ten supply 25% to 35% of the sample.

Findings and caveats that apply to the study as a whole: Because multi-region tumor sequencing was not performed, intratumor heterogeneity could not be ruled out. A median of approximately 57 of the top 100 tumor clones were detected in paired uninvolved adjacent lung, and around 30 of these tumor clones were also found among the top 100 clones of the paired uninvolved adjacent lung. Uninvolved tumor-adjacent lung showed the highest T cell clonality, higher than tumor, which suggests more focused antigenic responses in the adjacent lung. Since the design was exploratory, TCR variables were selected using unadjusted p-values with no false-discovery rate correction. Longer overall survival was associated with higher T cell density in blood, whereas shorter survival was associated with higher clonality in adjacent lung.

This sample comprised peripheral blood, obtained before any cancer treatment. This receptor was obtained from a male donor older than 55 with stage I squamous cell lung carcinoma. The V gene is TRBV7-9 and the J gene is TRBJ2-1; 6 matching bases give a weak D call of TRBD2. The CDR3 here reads CASSSYGSADEQFF. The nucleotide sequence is TGTGCCAGCAGCTCGTACGGGAGTGCTGATGAGCAGTTCTTC.